These 7 T cell receptor beta chains were all obtained from the same sample, sequenced in a study of shared clonotypes between healthy human individuals. Using immunoSEQ multiplex PCR, the repertoire was profiled, and TCRdb retains in-frame clones only, with some absent. Of about 1.5 million clones listed, around 98% are singletons. The sample consisted of naive CD4+ T cells sorted from blood. Regarding subset: CD45RA+ positively selected. These receptors were collected from a man aged 30 to 39 in good health.

This clone is a singleton in its sample. CDR3 nucleotide sequence: TGTGCCAGCAGTCCTTCGGGGGACGTCAGTCAGCCCCAGCATTTT. It specifies CASSPSGDVSQPQHF. The V call is TRBV9, the J call TRBJ1-5; D may be TRBD1 (5 bases). The CDR3 is 15 residues long. Germline CDR1 and CDR2: SGDLS and YYNGEE. V shed 5 bases and J shed 6 bases, with 18 bases lying between them.

The CDR3 reads CAISDKGSGMISGELFF. CDR3 coding DNA: TGTGCCATCAGTGATAAGGGGAGCGGGATGATCTCCGGGGAGCTGTTTTTT. The chain combines TRBV10-3 with TRBJ2-2; 7 nucleotides line up with TRBD2. This CDR3 region has 17 residues. V trimming: 3 bases; J trimming: 6 bases; junction bases outside the gene matches: 13. Germline lookup yields CDR1 ENHRY and CDR2 SYGVKD.

The rearrangement joins TRBV7-2 to TRBJ2-5; 10 bases agree with TRBD2. CDR1 and CDR2 (germline): SGHTA, FQGNSA. Losses at the gene ends were 5 bases for V and 5 bases for J; bases not matched to a gene: 11. The CDR3 extends over 16 amino acids. The CDR3 loop is CASSPGAGGPSETQYF. The CDR3 region has the DNA TGTGCCAGCAGCCCTGGAGCGGGAGGGCCGTCTGAGACCCAGTACTTC. Together with reference TRBV7-2 and TRBJ2-5, the CDR3 gives the full variable domain: GAGVSQSPSNKVTEKGKDVELRCDPISGHTALYWYRQSLGQGLEFLIYFQGNSAPDKSGLPSDRFSAERTGGSVSTLTIQRTQQEDSAVYLCASSPGAGGPSETQYFGPGTRLLVL.

This chain joins TRBV28 and TRBJ1-2; 7 bases align to TRBD1. Per germline, CDR1 MDHEN and CDR2 SYDVKM. After removal of 6 bases from V and 2 bases from J, the junction contained 9 bases not matched to a gene. CDR3 length: 15 residues. The CDR3 region is CASSEPGQRNYGYTF. The CDR3 coding sequence is TGTGCCAGCAGCGAACCGGGACAGAGAAACTATGGCTACACCTTC.

The gene calls are TRBV5-1 and TRBJ2-3, with 10 positions matching TRBD2. Trimming removed 0 bases from V and 1 base from J; junction bases left unmatched: 8. The germline V gene encodes CDR1 SGHRS and CDR2 YFSETQ. The CDR3 extends over 18 amino acids. The CDR3 reads CASSLARLAGGRTDTQYF. The DNA of the CDR3 is TGCGCCAGCAGCTTGGCCCGCTTAGCGGGAGGCCGCACAGATACGCAGTATTTT.

The count of this clone is one. The chain carries TRBV2 and TRBJ1-1, with a possible D match to TRBD1 (5 bases). Germline loops: CDR1 SNHLY, CDR2 FYNNEI. V was trimmed by 5 bases and J by 1 base, leaving 17 bases between them. The CDR3 consists of 16 residues. The DNA for the CDR3 is TGTGCCAGCAGTCATTCATTTAGACAGACGAACACTGAAGCTTTCTTT. This sequence encodes CASSHSFRQTNTEAFF. Filled out from reference TRBV2 and TRBJ1-1, the complete variable domain reads EPEVTQTPSHQVTQMGQEVILRCVPISNHLYFYWYRQILGQKVEFLVSFYNNEISEKSEIFDDQFSVERPDGSNFTLKIRSTKLEDSAMYFCASSHSFRQTNTEAFFGQGTRLTVV.

The chain recombines TRBV30 with TRBJ2-3, with D maybe TRBD2 (6 bases). With 2 bases removed from V and 7 bases from J, the gap between germline ends came to 13 bases. Germline-derived CDR1 and CDR2 are GTSNPN and SVGIG (reference sequence). The CDR3 is 13 residues long. CDR3 DNA sequence: TGTGCCTGGAGTCTGGGACTCGGAAATACGCAGTATTTT. This sequence encodes CAWSLGLGNTQYF.